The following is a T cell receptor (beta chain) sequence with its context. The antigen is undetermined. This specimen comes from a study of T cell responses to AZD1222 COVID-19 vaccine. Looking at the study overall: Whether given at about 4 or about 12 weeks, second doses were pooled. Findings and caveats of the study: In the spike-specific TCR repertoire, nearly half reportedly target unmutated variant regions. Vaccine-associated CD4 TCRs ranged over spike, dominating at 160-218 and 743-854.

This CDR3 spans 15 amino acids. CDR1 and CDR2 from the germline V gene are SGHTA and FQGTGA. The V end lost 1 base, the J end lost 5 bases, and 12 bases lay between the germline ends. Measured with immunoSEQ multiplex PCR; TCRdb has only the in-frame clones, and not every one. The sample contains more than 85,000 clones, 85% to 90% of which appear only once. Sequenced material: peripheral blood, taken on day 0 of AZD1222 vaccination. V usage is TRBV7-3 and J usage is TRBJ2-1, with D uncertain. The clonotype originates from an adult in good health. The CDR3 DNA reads TGTGCCAGCAGCTTAATCCCAGGAGTGGACAATGAGCAGTTCTTC. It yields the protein CASSLIPGVDNEQFF.